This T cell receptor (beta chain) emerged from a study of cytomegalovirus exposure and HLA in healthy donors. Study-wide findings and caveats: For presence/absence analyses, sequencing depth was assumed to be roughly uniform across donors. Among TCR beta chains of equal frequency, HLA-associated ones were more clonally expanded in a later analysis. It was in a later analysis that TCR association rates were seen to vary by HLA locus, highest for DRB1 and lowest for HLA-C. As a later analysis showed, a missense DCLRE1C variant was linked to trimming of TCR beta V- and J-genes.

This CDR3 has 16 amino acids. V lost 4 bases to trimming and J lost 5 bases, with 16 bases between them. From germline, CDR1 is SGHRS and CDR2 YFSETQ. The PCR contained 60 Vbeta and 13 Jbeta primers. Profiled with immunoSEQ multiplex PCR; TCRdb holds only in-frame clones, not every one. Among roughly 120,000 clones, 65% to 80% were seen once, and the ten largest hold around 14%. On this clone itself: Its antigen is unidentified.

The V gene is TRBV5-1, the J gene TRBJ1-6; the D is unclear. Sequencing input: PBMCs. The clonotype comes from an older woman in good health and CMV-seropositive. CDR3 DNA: TGCGCCAGCAGCCGGACCCAGACGGGGAATAATTCACCCCTCCACTTT. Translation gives CASSRTQTGNNSPLHF.